This is a list of T cell receptor beta chains from one sample in a study of shared clonotypes between healthy human individuals. Only in-frame clones appear in the TCRdb table, and some are missing; sequencing was by immunoSEQ multiplex PCR. The sample carries around 2,000,000 clones, 85% to 95% recorded once. Source material: naive CD4+ T cells sorted from blood. These receptors all stem from a young man in good health. Each CDR3 is given with its conserved first and last residue. A D gene is named only where the DNA matches it firmly. Rows may omit the clone size; those that give it use once, few, many or a size class.

V gene	clone size	D gene	J gene	CDR3 protein	CDR3 DNA
TRBV29-1	NA	NA	TRBJ1-1	CSVAQTTGTEAFF	TGCAGCGTTGCGCAGACCACAGGGACTGAAGCTTTCTTT
TRBV5-4	NA	NA	TRBJ2-7	CASTRRGAIYEQYF	TGTGCCAGCACCCGGAGGGGGGCGATTTACGAGCAGTACTTC
TRBV7-9	NA	TRBD1	TRBJ1-4	CASSPSGTGNEKLFF	TGTGCCAGCAGCCCCTCCGGGACAGGGAATGAAAAACTGTTTTTT
TRBV30	NA	NA	TRBJ2-7	CAWGTGDRMPYEQYF	TGTGCCTGGGGGACCGGTGATCGAATGCCCTACGAGCAGTACTTC
TRBV25-1	NA	NA	TRBJ2-7	CASSTGTNSYEQYF	TGTGCCAGCAGTACCGGGACAAACTCCTACGAGCAGTACTTC
TRBV7-9	NA	TRBD2	TRBJ2-3	CASSLRLAASTDTQYF	TGTGCCAGCAGCCTCCGACTAGCGGCTAGCACAGATACGCAGTATTTT
TRBV7-2	NA	NA	TRBJ1-1	CASSLGTNTEAFF	TGTGCCAGCAGCTTAGGGACGAACACTGAAGCTTTCTTT
TRBV29-1	NA	NA	TRBJ1-2	CSVGAGGGGYTF	TGCAGCGTGGGAGCTGGGGGAGGTGGCTACACCTTC
TRBV6-6	NA	TRBD2	TRBJ2-5	CASSPLGAGGPQTQYF	TGTGCCAGCAGTCCCCTTGGAGCGGGAGGGCCACAGACCCAGTACTTC
TRBV10-3	NA	TRBD2	TRBJ2-3	CAISERTSGQSDTQYF	TGTGCCATCAGTGAGCGGACTAGCGGGCAGTCGGATACGCAGTATTTT
TRBV10-1	NA	NA	TRBJ1-6	CASRGRNSPLHF	TGCGCCAGCAGGGGACGGAATTCACCCCTCCACTTT
TRBV5-1	NA	NA	TRBJ2-7	CASSLEGSGSYEQYF	TGCGCCAGCAGCTTGGAGGGTAGCGGCTCCTACGAGCAGTACTTC
TRBV9	NA	TRBD1	TRBJ1-2	CASSLTGWEYGYTF	TGTGCCAGCAGTTTGACAGGGTGGGAGTATGGCTACACCTTC
TRBV5-6	NA	NA	TRBJ2-6	CASSLRRAGANVLTF	TGTGCCAGCAGCTTAAGACGGGCTGGGGCCAACGTCCTGACTTTC
TRBV6-5	NA	TRBD1	TRBJ2-1	CASRTGGGIIDEQFF	TGTGCCAGCAGAACAGGGGGCGGTATAATCGATGAGCAGTTCTTC
TRBV7-2	NA	TRBD2	TRBJ2-7	CASSLVAGDYEQYF	TGTGCCAGCAGCTTAGTAGCGGGGGATTACGAGCAGTACTTC
TRBV5-1	once	NA	TRBJ1-1	CASSPGKITEAFF	TGCGCCAGCAGCCCGGGGAAGATAACTGAAGCTTTCTTT
TRBV5-8	NA	NA	TRBJ2-2	CASSLIPTGELFF	TGTGCCAGCAGCTTGATACCCACCGGGGAGCTGTTTTTT
TRBV30	once	NA	TRBJ1-4	CAWRIGATNEKLFF	TGTGCCTGGAGAATAGGAGCAACTAATGAAAAACTGTTTTTT
TRBV9	NA	NA	TRBJ1-1	CASSVSIMNTEAFF	TGTGCCAGCAGCGTCTCTATTATGAACACTGAAGCTTTCTTT
TRBV5-1	NA	TRBD1	TRBJ2-2	CASSSQGASGTGELFF	TGCGCCAGCAGTTCCCAGGGGGCGTCGGGCACCGGGGAGCTGTTTTTT
TRBV7-9	NA	TRBD2	TRBJ2-3	CASSARLAGDRDTQYF	TGTGCCAGCAGCGCGAGACTAGCGGGGGATAGAGATACGCAGTATTTT
TRBV11-2	NA	NA	TRBJ2-3	CASNGNPDTQYF	TGTGCCAGCAACGGAAATCCAGATACGCAGTATTTT
TRBV19	NA	NA	TRBJ1-4	CASSIGGSTNEKLFF	TGTGCCAGTAGTATTGGTGGTTCAACTAATGAAAAACTGTTTTTT
TRBV9	NA	NA	TRBJ2-1	CASSVAGQGHNEQFF	TGTGCCAGCAGCGTAGCGGGCCAGGGCCACAATGAGCAGTTCTTC
TRBV2	NA	NA	TRBJ2-7	CAGLSDTRYEQYF	TGTGCCGGCTTGTCGGACACCCGATACGAGCAGTACTTC